One sample yielded the 30 T cell receptor beta chains listed below, sequenced in a study of T cells in Graves' hyperthyroidism and ophthalmopathy. TCR beta CDR3 region amplification was performed from RNA transcripts. The HTBI primer set was used in a first-round RT-PCR of the TCR CDR3. TCRdb called the multiplex PCR reads again in MiXCR, with one record for every CDR3 protein. This table holds approximately 360,000 distinct CDR3 sequences, 25% found once. The sequenced sample consisted of blood. These receptors were obtained from a man aged 45 to 65 with Graves' hyperthyroidism.

This clonotype was counted a few times. The chain couples TRBV20-1 to TRBJ2-7, with D uncertain. The germline gives CDR1 DFQATT, CDR2 SNEGSKA (reference sequence). The V gene lost 3 bases and the J gene lost 3 bases, with 12 bases spanning the gap. The CDR3 totals 13 residues. CDR3 nucleotides: TGCAGTGCTAGCACGCCTGGCAACTACGAGCAGTACTTC. Translating it yields CSASTPGNYEQYF.

This clonotype was counted many times. The chain recombines TRBV2 with TRBJ2-3; the D gene is possibly TRBD2 (7 bases). V lost 8 bases to trimming and J lost 3 bases, with 21 bases between them. CDR1 is SNHLY, CDR2 FYNNEI, per germline. This CDR3 region has 16 residues. The CDR3 sequence is CASSLGAGDRTDTQYF. The CDR3 nucleotides are TGTGCCAGCTCATTGGGGGCGGGAGATAGGACAGATACGCAGTATTTT.

This clonotype has just a few counts. In DNA, the CDR3 is TGTGCCAGCAAAATGACTAGCGGGAGGTGGGAGACCCAGTACTTC. Amino acids: CASKMTSGRWETQYF. The genes are TRBV27 and TRBJ2-5; the match to TRBD2 covers 13 bases. Germline assignment: CDR1 MNHEY and CDR2 SMNVEV (reference sequence). CDR3 length: 15 amino acids. J lost 5 bases, V lost 7 bases, and 7 bases had no gene match.

This clonotype occurred a few times. This chain links TRBV27 with TRBJ2-3, with D perhaps TRBD1 (6 bases). The germline V gene has CDR1 MNHEY and CDR2 SMNVEV (reference sequence). The length of the CDR3 is 14 residues. The V gene lost 2 bases and the J gene lost 2 bases, with 8 bases spanning the gap. The CDR3 DNA is TGTGCCAGCAGTTTAAGGACAGCCACAGATACGCAGTATTTT. Amino acid sequence: CASSLRTATDTQYF.

The table lists this clonotype with many counts. V is TRBV27 and J is TRBJ2-1, with 8 nucleotides matching TRBD2. V shed 6 bases, J shed 4 bases, and the junction held 8 bases outside the gene matches. CDR1 MNHEY and CDR2 SMNVEV come from the germline V gene (reference sequence). CDR3 length equals 15 residues. CDR3 bases: TGTGCCAGCAGCCTAAAGCGGGAGTCGTACAATGAGCAGTTCTTC. Amino acid sequence: CASSLKRESYNEQFF.

Only a few counts were recorded for this clonotype. The chain couples TRBV7-9 to TRBJ2-7, with D unclear. V was clipped by 2 bases and J by 3 bases, with 5 bases between them. CDR3 length equals 12 residues. Germline CDR1 SEHNR, CDR2 FQNEAQ (reference sequence). CDR3 sequence: CASSLINYEQYF. The CDR3 nucleotides read TGTGCCAGCAGCTTAATCAACTACGAGCAGTACTTC.

The chain recombines TRBV6-2 or TRBV6-3 with TRBJ2-6; TRBD2 is a possible D gene (6 bases). Trimming removed 2 bases at V and 0 bases at J, with 11 bases between. The CDR3 extends over 17 amino acids. Germline assignment: CDR1 MNHEY and CDR2 SVGEGT. CDR3 sequence reads: CASSYGTWGSGANVLTF. The CDR3 bases are TGTGCCAGCAGTTACGGGACTTGGGGCTCTGGGGCCAACGTCCTGACTTTC.

This clonotype showed up just once. The chain combines TRBV9 with TRBJ2-2, with 8 positions matching TRBD2. Germline V gives CDR1 SGDLS, CDR2 YYNGEE. This CDR3 is built from 14 residues. Losses at the gene ends were 4 bases for V and 6 bases for J; bases not matched to a gene: 5. CDR3 residues: CASSTGTSAGELFF. In DNA, the CDR3 is TGTGCCAGCAGCACCGGGACTAGTGCCGGGGAGCTGTTTTTT.

This clonotype occurred many times. The chain carries TRBV3-1 and TRBJ1-2; D remains ambiguous. The germline V gene encodes CDR1 LGHDT and CDR2 YNNKEL (reference sequence). Trimming cost V 5 bases and J 6 bases, with 10 bases left between them. The CDR3 is 12 residues long. The CDR3 DNA follows: TGTGCCAGCAGCATGCTAAATGATGGCTACACCTTC. It translates to CASSMLNDGYTF.

This clonotype was found many times. The V call is TRBV3-1, the J call TRBJ2-7, with a weak D call TRBD1 (5 bases). Germline assignment: CDR1 LGHDT and CDR2 YNNKEL (reference sequence). V was shortened by 3 bases and J by 3 bases, with 9 bases between the two germline ends. The CDR3 consists of 13 residues. CDR3 nucleotide sequence: TGTGCCAGCAGCCAGAGACAGAGCTACGAGCAGTACTTC. Translating gives CASSQRQSYEQYF.

The V gene is TRBV18, the J gene TRBJ1-2; weak D call: TRBD1 (5 bases). The germline V and J ends were trimmed by 1 base and 0 bases, with 21 bases remaining between them. The length of the CDR3 is 19 residues. Germline loops: CDR1 KGHSH, CDR2 LQKENI. For the CDR3, the DNA is TGTGCCAGCTCACCACTCGACCCCGGGGGGATTCCAACTAACTATGGCTACACCTTC. This codes for CASSPLDPGGIPTNYGYTF.

The V call is TRBV24-1, the J call TRBJ1-3; no firm D call. Trimming pared 5 bases from V and 4 bases from J, leaving 5 bases between. This CDR3 contains 12 residues. The V gene's germline CDR1 is KGHDR and CDR2 SFDVKD. The DNA of the CDR3 is TGTGCCACCAGTGGCACCGGAAACACCATATATTTT. Its protein is CATSGTGNTIYF.

This chain uses TRBV6-2 or TRBV6-3 with TRBJ1-2; no clear D gene. CDR1 MNHEY and CDR2 SVGEGT come from the germline V gene. The CDR3 is 11 amino acids. The V gene lost 6 bases and the J gene lost 1 base, with 3 bases spanning the gap. The CDR3 region is CASRDNYGYTF. The CDR3 coding sequence is TGTGCCAGCAGGGATAACTATGGCTACACCTTC.

V gene TRBV6-1 combines with J gene TRBJ2-3; D is possibly TRBD1 (6 bases). V was cut by 5 bases and J by 2 bases, with 14 bases left in between. The CDR3 loop spans 15 amino acids. Germline V gene data show CDR1 as MNHNS and CDR2 as SASEGT. The CDR3 DNA follows: TGTGCCAGCAGTTCGACGGGACAAATCACAGATACGCAGTATTTT. Translated: CASSSTGQITDTQYF.

The sample holds a few counts of this clonotype. This chain links TRBV18 with TRBJ2-7, with TRBD2 identical over 7 bases. The length of the CDR3 is 14 residues. Trimming removed 6 bases from V and 5 bases from J; junction bases left unmatched: 10. CDR1 KGHSH and CDR2 LQKENI come from the germline V gene. CDR3 sequence reads: CASSTSSGKNEQYF. CDR3 coding DNA: TGTGCCAGCTCTACCTCCAGCGGGAAGAACGAGCAGTACTTC.

This chain links TRBV5-1 with TRBJ1-2; TRBD1 might be the D (6 bases). V gave up 2 bases and J gave up 4 bases, with 15 bases separating them. The CDR3 loop spans 15 amino acids. CDR1 and CDR2 (germline): SGHRS, YFSETQ. CDR3 amino acids: CASSLGTGASYGYTF. The CDR3 DNA is TGCGCCAGCAGCTTAGGGACGGGGGCCAGCTATGGCTACACCTTC.

This clonotype was counted only a few times. V usage is TRBV12-5 and J usage is TRBJ2-7, with 8 bases identical to TRBD2. V was clipped by 6 bases and J by 4 bases; unmatched bases: 14. The CDR3 is 16 amino acids. Germline V gives CDR1 LGHNT, CDR2 FRNRAP. The CDR3 nucleotides are TGTGCTAGTGGATCCCTTACTAGCGGCCCCCCTTACGAGCAGTACTTC. It translates to CASGSLTSGPPYEQYF.

This clonotype was recorded a few times. The gene calls are TRBV20-1 and TRBJ2-3; possibly TRBD2 for D (5 bases). V was shortened by 3 bases and J by 2 bases, with 15 bases between the two germline ends. The germline CDR1 and CDR2 sequences are DFQATT and SNEGSKA (reference sequence). The CDR3 is 15 amino acids. The CDR3 region is CSASDRGKSTDTQYF. CDR3 DNA: TGCAGTGCTAGCGATAGAGGGAAGTCCACAGATACGCAGTATTTT.

The gene calls are TRBV7-2 and TRBJ2-7, with D maybe TRBD2 (7 bases). V lost 5 bases to trimming and J lost 4 bases, with 15 bases between them. Germline lookup yields CDR1 SGHTA and CDR2 FQGNSA. This CDR3 is 14 amino acids long. For the CDR3, the DNA is TGTGCCAGCAGCATGAGGGGGGGTTTTTACGAGCAGTACTTC. Protein sequence: CASSMRGGFYEQYF.

In its sample, this clonotype was seen a few times. The J gene is TRBJ2-1, the V gene TRBV6-1; D is uncertain. The CDR3 contains 13 residues. Germline CDR1 is MNHNS and CDR2 is SASEGT. Trimming shortened V by 2 bases and J by 2 bases, and 4 bases separated the two germline ends. The CDR3 sequence is CASSEIPYNEQFF. DNA of the CDR3: TGTGCCAGCAGTGAAATACCCTACAATGAGCAGTTCTTC.

This clonotype was picked up many times. The chain recombines TRBV6-1 with TRBJ2-7, with TRBD1 matching over 7 bases. Germline values: CDR1 MNHNS, CDR2 SASEGT. The CDR3 is 13 amino acids. With 7 bases clipped from V and 2 bases from J, the junction kept 5 bases outside the gene matches. The CDR3 spells CASTRGQTYEQYF. CDR3 in DNA: TGTGCCAGCACTAGGGGACAGACCTACGAGCAGTACTTC.

This clonotype was counted only a few times. V and J are TRBV5-8 and TRBJ2-1; 15 positions agree with TRBD2. CDR3 length equals 19 residues. V lost 4 bases, J lost 0 bases, and 8 bases stayed unmatched. Germline CDR1 and CDR2: SGHTS and YDEGEE. The CDR3 coding sequence is TGTGCCAGCAGCCGACAGGGACTAGCGGGAGGTCTCTCCTACAATGAGCAGTTCTTC. Residues: CASSRQGLAGGLSYNEQFF.

The genes are TRBV11-2 and TRBJ2-7, with TRBD1 matching over 8 bases. The ends lost 5 bases at V and 8 bases at J; junction bases unmatched: 17. The CDR3 is made up of 16 amino acids. Germline V gene lookup returns CDR1 SGHAT and CDR2 FQNNGV. The CDR3 loop reads CASSHTGAGGENKQYF. The DNA of the CDR3 is TGTGCCAGCAGCCATACCGGGGCAGGGGGCGAAAATAAGCAGTACTTC.

This clonotype was observed a handful of times. The chain carries TRBV5-1 and TRBJ2-2; 10 positions match TRBD1. With 3 bases clipped from V and 2 bases from J, the junction kept 1 base outside the gene matches. This CDR3 comprises 15 residues. CDR1 and CDR2 (germline): SGHRS, YFSETQ. The CDR3 sequence is CASSWTGGNTGELFF. DNA for the CDR3: TGCGCCAGCAGCTGGACAGGGGGTAACACCGGGGAGCTGTTTTTT.

The chain uses TRBV5-1 and TRBJ1-5, with no clear D. The germline V gene has CDR1 SGHRS and CDR2 YFSETQ. Trimming took off 0 bases at V and 3 bases at J, with 10 bases between the two ends. This CDR3 is 15 amino acids long. CDR3 in DNA: TGCGCCAGCAGCTTGGGACTGGATCACAATCAGCCCCAGCATTTT. This encodes CASSLGLDHNQPQHF.

This clonotype was seen many times. This chain connects TRBV6-1 to TRBJ2-7; tentatively, D is TRBD2 (5 bases). Per the germline V gene, CDR1 is MNHNS and CDR2 is SASEGT. V was trimmed by 0 bases and J by 3 bases, leaving 9 bases between them. The CDR3 contains 14 residues. For the CDR3, the DNA is TGTGCCAGCAGTGAAGCAACTAGAATCTACGAGCAGTACTTC. It is translated as CASSEATRIYEQYF.

This clonotype was seen only a few times. This rearrangement joins TRBV6-1 to TRBJ2-7; possibly TRBD2 for D (6 bases). CDR3 size: 16 residues. The V gene's germline CDR1 is MNHNS and CDR2 SASEGT. V was trimmed by 5 bases and J by 7 bases, leaving 24 bases between them. This CDR3 reads CASSPRLGMPTWEQYF. CDR3 nucleotides: TGTGCCAGCAGTCCACGACTAGGGATGCCAACTTGGGAGCAGTACTTC.

This clonotype was observed many times. The gene calls are TRBV12-3 or TRBV12-4 and TRBJ2-1, with TRBD2 matching over 9 bases. After removal of 7 bases from V and 5 bases from J, the junction contained 6 bases not matched to a gene. The CDR3 is 14 residues long. DNA for the CDR3: TGTGCCAGCAAGAGGGCTAGCGGGAACAATGAGCAGTTCTTC. This gives the protein CASKRASGNNEQFF.

The chain is built from TRBV3-1 and TRBJ2-3, with no clear D. CDR1 is LGHDT and CDR2 is YNNKEL in the germline V gene (reference sequence). Trimming cost V 4 bases and J 3 bases, with 8 bases left between them. This CDR3 has 13 amino acids. The CDR3 sequence is CASSPLRTDTQYF. The CDR3 region has the DNA TGTGCCAGCAGCCCCCTTAGGACAGATACGCAGTATTTT.

The chain employs TRBV10-3 and TRBJ2-2, with 9 bases that match TRBD2. V lost 6 bases to trimming and J lost 2 bases; unmatched junction nucleotides: 10. Per the germline V gene, CDR1 is ENHRY and CDR2 is SYGVKD. This CDR3 region has 17 residues. Written as DNA, the CDR3 is TGTGCCATCAGAGACAGTCTAGCGGGGACTAACACCGGGGAGCTGTTTTTT. Translating gives CAIRDSLAGTNTGELFF.